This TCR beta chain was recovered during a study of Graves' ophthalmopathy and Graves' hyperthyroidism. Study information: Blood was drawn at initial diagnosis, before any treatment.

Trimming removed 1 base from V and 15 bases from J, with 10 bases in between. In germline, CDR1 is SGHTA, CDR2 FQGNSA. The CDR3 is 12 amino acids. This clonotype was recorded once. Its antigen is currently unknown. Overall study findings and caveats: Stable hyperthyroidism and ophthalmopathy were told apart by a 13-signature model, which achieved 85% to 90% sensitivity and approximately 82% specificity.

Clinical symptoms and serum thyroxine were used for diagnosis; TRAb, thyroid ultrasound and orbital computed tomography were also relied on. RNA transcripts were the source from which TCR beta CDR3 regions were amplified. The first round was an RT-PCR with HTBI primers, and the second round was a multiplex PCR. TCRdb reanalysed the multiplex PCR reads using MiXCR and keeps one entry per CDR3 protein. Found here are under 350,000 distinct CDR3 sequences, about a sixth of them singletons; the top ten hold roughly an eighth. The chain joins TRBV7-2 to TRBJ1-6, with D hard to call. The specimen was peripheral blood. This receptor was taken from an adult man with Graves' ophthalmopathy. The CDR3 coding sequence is TGTGCCAGCAGCTTAGGCACAGCTTTCCTCCACTTT. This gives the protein CASSLGTAFLHF.